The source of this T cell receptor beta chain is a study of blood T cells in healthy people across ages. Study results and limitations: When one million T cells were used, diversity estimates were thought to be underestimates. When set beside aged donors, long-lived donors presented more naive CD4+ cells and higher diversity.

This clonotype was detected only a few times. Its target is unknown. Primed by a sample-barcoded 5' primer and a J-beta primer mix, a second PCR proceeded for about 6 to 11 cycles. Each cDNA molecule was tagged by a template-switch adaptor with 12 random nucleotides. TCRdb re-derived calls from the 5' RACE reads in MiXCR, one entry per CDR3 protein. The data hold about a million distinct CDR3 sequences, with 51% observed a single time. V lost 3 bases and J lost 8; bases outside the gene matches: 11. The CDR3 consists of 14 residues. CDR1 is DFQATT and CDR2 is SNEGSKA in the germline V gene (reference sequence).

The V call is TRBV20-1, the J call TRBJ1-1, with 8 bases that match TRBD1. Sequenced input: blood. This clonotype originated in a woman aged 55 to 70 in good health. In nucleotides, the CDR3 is TGCAGTGCTAGTCAAATCAGGGGGCAGCTCGAAGCTTTCTTT. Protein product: CSASQIRGQLEAFF.